Each of the 27 T cell receptor beta chains below was sequenced from the same sample in a study of T-cell memory formation after mild COVID-19. TCRdb analysed the 5' RACE reads with MiXCR anew, one entry per CDR3 protein. The table records about 390,000 distinct CDR3 sequences, 21% of them present only once. Sequenced: PBMCs or a T cell subset sorted from them (not recorded which). The origin of the receptors is an adult woman who had mild COVID-19 (a few samples of this study predate the infection). Cell type and time point are not known.

V usage is TRBV4-1 and J usage is TRBJ2-1, with 10 nucleotides matching TRBD2. J gave up 5 bases and V 6 bases, and 10 bases lay outside the gene matches. CDR3 size: 16 residues. Per the germline V gene, CDR1 is MGHRA and CDR2 is YSYEKL. The chain's CDR3 is CASSLIPSGGDNEQFF. The CDR3 coding sequence is TGCGCCAGCAGTCTCATCCCCAGCGGGGGGGACAATGAGCAGTTCTTC.

The chain couples TRBV7-7 to TRBJ2-7; perhaps D is TRBD1 or TRBD2 (5 bases each). The germline CDR1 and CDR2 sequences are SSHAT and FNYEAQ (reference sequence). V lost 3 bases to trimming and J lost 4 bases, with 10 bases between them. The length of the CDR3 is 13 residues. The CDR3 bases are TGTGCCAGCAGCTTGGGGACCGAGTACGAGCAGTACTTC. Protein product: CASSLGTEYEQYF.

This clonotype occurred a few times. The chain links TRBV10-3 to TRBJ1-1; D gene uncertain. Germline loops: CDR1 ENHRY, CDR2 SYGVKD. The CDR3 loop spans 13 amino acids. Trimming took 0 bases from V and 5 from J, leaving 7 bases between them. The CDR3 nucleotides read TGTGCCATCAGTGAGTCCCCCCAAACTGAAGCTTTCTTT. Translation gives CAISESPQTEAFF.

The genes are TRBV30 and TRBJ1-2; TRBD1 might be the D (5 bases). The germline V and J ends were trimmed by 0 bases and 5 bases, with 13 bases remaining between them. This CDR3 spans 14 amino acids. Germline V gives CDR1 GTSNPN, CDR2 SVGIG (reference sequence). This chain's CDR3 is CAWSVPDGGYGYTF. CDR3 bases: TGTGCCTGGAGTGTACCCGATGGGGGGTATGGCTACACCTTC.

This clonotype was counted between two and nine times. The chain uses TRBV15 and TRBJ2-7, with 9 bases fitting TRBD1. This CDR3 is built from 14 residues. The germline V gene encodes CDR1 LNHNV and CDR2 YYDKDF (reference sequence). V lost 5 bases and J lost 6; bases outside the gene matches: 8. The CDR3 DNA is TGTGCCACCAGCTTTCCGGGACAGGGCGTCGAGCAGTACTTC. Translated, it gives CATSFPGQGVEQYF.

The chain combines TRBV5-1 with TRBJ1-1, with 12 bases that match TRBD1. Germline trimming cut 5 bases from V and 8 bases from J; bases unmatched to any gene: 7. Germline V lookup: CDR1 SGHRS, CDR2 YFSETQ. The CDR3 loop spans 14 amino acids. The CDR3 DNA reads as TGCGCCAGCAGAGGGACAGGGGGCTTGACCGAAGCTTTCTTT. Translating it yields CASRGTGGLTEAFF.

The rearrangement links TRBV5-1 to TRBJ2-5; maybe TRBD1 (8 bases). V lost 5 bases to trimming and J lost 2 bases, with 13 bases between them. From germline, CDR1 is SGHRS and CDR2 YFSETQ. The CDR3 loop spans 14 amino acids. The CDR3 DNA reads as TGCGCCAGCAGGTCACAGGGGGGGCAAGAGACCCAGTACTTC. Residues: CASRSQGGQETQYF.

This clonotype was counted a few times. The J gene is TRBJ2-7, the V gene TRBV12-3 or TRBV12-4; D is unclear. This CDR3 spans 12 amino acids. Trimming cost V 6 bases and J 4 bases, with 10 bases left between them. The CDR3 loop is CASSRSEYEQYF. CDR3 coding DNA: TGTGCCAGCAGCCGTTCTGAGTACGAGCAGTACTTC.

CDR3 sequence (DNA): TGTGCCAGCTATCTGAGGGGGCTAGCGAATAACAATGAGCAGTTCTTC. It translates to CASYLRGLANNNEQFF. This chain uses TRBV5-4 with TRBJ2-1; D possibly corresponds to TRBD1 (7 bases). V was cut by 7 bases and J by 5 bases, with 22 bases left in between. The germline CDR1 and CDR2 sequences are SGHNT and YYREEE (reference sequence). The CDR3 totals 16 residues.

J is TRBJ1-1 and V is TRBV29-1; D is unresolved. Deletions cut 2 bases from V and 6 bases from J, with 16 bases between. CDR1 SQVTM and CDR2 ANQGSEA come from the germline V gene. The CDR3 has 14 amino acids. CDR3 amino acids: CSVEFRQLKAEAFF. The CDR3 bases are TGCAGCGTTGAATTTCGTCAGCTTAAGGCTGAAGCTTTCTTT.

The gene calls are TRBV11-3 and TRBJ1-2, with 9 positions matching TRBD1. CDR1 and CDR2 (germline): SGHNT, YENEEA. After removal of 2 bases from V and 7 bases from J, the junction contained 11 bases not matched to a gene. This CDR3 is 16 amino acids long. The CDR3: CASSLNLMGQGFGYTF. CDR3 coding DNA: TGTGCCAGCAGCTTAAATCTGATGGGACAGGGTTTTGGCTACACCTTC.

This chain connects TRBV9 to TRBJ2-1, with 7 bases lining up with TRBD1. CDR1 SGDLS and CDR2 YYNGEE come from the germline V gene. The junction had 11 bases not matched to a gene; V was cut back by 4 bases and J by 4 bases. This CDR3 spans 16 amino acids. The CDR3 bases are TGTGCCAGCAGCACACCTCCGGGACAGATTTACAATGAGCAGTTCTTC. The encoded protein is CASSTPPGQIYNEQFF.

This chain connects TRBV4-1 to TRBJ2-1; no clear D gene. Germline CDR1 reads MGHRA; CDR2 reads YSYEKL. V was pared by 1 base and J by 9 bases, with 10 bases between. CDR3 length equals 13 residues. The CDR3 protein is CASSQVVASEQFF. Written as DNA, the CDR3 is TGCGCCAGCAGCCAAGTTGTGGCATCTGAGCAGTTCTTC.

This clonotype was seen a handful of times. The chain recombines TRBV9 with TRBJ1-1; D unclear. CDR1 is SGDLS, CDR2 YYNGEE, per germline. The CDR3 extends over 12 amino acids. V was clipped by 3 bases and J by 4 bases, with 7 bases between them. In DNA form, the CDR3 reads TGTGCCAGCAGCGGCGATAGCACTGAAGCTTTCTTT. Protein: CASSGDSTEAFF.

This clonotype occurred many times. The chain employs TRBV4-1 and TRBJ1-1; D possibly corresponds to TRBD1 (5 bases). V lost 2 bases, J lost 0 bases, and 16 bases lay in between. Germline CDR1 and CDR2: MGHRA and YSYEKL. The CDR3 has 17 amino acids. The CDR3 DNA is TGCGCCAGCAGCCAATTGGGGACCACCTTCATGAACACTGAAGCTTTCTTT. As protein: CASSQLGTTFMNTEAFF.

The chain recombines TRBV6-2 or TRBV6-3 with TRBJ1-1, with 7 positions matching TRBD1. The trim removed 3 bases at V and 5 bases at J, leaving 6 bases unmatched. Germline loops: CDR1 MNHEY, CDR2 SVGEGT. This CDR3 spans 14 amino acids. The CDR3 region is CASSYEGAATEAFF. CDR3 coding DNA: TGTGCCAGCAGTTATGAGGGGGCAGCGACTGAAGCTTTCTTT.

This clonotype was seen ten or more times. The rearrangement links TRBV7-3 to TRBJ2-3; D may correspond to TRBD1 or TRBD2 (5 bases each). CDR3 length: 15 residues. Germline lookup yields CDR1 SGHTA and CDR2 FQGTGA. V was pared by 0 bases and J by 1 base, with 8 bases between. The CDR3 sequence is CASSLTGTGTDTQYF. CDR3 DNA sequence: TGTGCCAGCAGCTTAACAGGGACGGGCACAGATACGCAGTATTTT.

The chain combines TRBV6-4 with TRBJ2-1; D unresolved. CDR1 MRHNA and CDR2 SNTAGT come from the germline V gene. Trimming took off 2 bases at V and 12 bases at J, with 17 bases between the two ends. The CDR3 covers 14 residues. The chain's CDR3 is CASSDGDSPTGQFF. In DNA, the CDR3 is TGTGCCAGCAGTGACGGTGATAGCCCCACGGGGCAGTTCTTC.

This clonotype was detected a few times. The J gene is TRBJ1-5, the V gene TRBV20-1; no reliable D call. The CDR3 consists of 13 residues. The V end lost 3 bases, the J end lost 6 bases, and 12 bases lay between the germline ends. Germline CDR1 DFQATT, CDR2 SNEGSKA (reference sequence). This chain's CDR3 is CSASFGLGQPQHF. CDR3 bases: TGCAGTGCTAGTTTCGGATTAGGTCAGCCCCAGCATTTT.

This chain uses TRBV5-1 with TRBJ2-1; 8 bases align to TRBD2. Germline CDR1 and CDR2: SGHRS and YFSETQ. J gave up 4 bases and V 4 bases, and 10 bases lay outside the gene matches. The CDR3 spans 16 residues. This chain's CDR3 is CASSPTSSGPYNEQFF. For the CDR3, the DNA is TGCGCCAGCAGCCCAACCTCTAGCGGGCCTTACAATGAGCAGTTCTTC.

The V gene is TRBV20-1, the J gene TRBJ2-1, with TRBD2 identical over 7 bases. CDR3 length: 14 residues. Germline trimming cut 0 bases from V and 9 bases from J; bases unmatched to any gene: 8. The germline V gene encodes CDR1 DFQATT and CDR2 SNEGSKA (reference sequence). CDR3 amino acids: CSARDLGTILEQFF. CDR3 in DNA: TGCAGTGCTAGAGATCTTGGGACTATACTTGAGCAGTTCTTC.

This clonotype came up many times. The chain joins TRBV10-3 to TRBJ2-5, with D uncertain. V dropped 3 bases and J dropped 2 bases, with 13 bases sitting between them. From germline, CDR1 is ENHRY and CDR2 SYGVKD. The length of the CDR3 is 15 residues. CDR3 in amino acids: CAISDSSSLQETQYF. CDR3 in DNA: TGTGCCATCAGTGACAGTTCCAGCCTACAAGAGACCCAGTACTTC.

This clonotype was counted a few times. V and J are TRBV6-2 or TRBV6-3 and TRBJ2-7; 12 bases line up with TRBD2. Unmatched junction bases numbered 8, after V lost 4 bases and J lost 7 bases. Germline CDR1 reads MNHEY; CDR2 reads SVGEGT. This CDR3 has 15 amino acids. This CDR3 is CASSSLTSGSEEQYF. In nucleotides, the CDR3 is TGTGCCAGCAGTTCACTGACTAGCGGGAGTGAAGAGCAGTACTTC.

V and J are TRBV7-9 and TRBJ1-1; maybe TRBD1 (5 bases). V dropped 4 bases and J dropped 3 bases, with 18 bases sitting between them. The CDR3 has 16 residues. CDR1 and CDR2 (germline): SEHNR, FQNEAQ (reference sequence). CDR3 residues: CASSSPVGGEDTEAFF. The DNA for the CDR3 is TGTGCCAGCAGCTCCCCCGTCGGGGGGGAGGACACTGAAGCTTTCTTT.

This clonotype was seen more than once but under ten times. This rearrangement joins TRBV9 to TRBJ2-5, with TRBD2 as a possible D gene (5 bases). The V and J ends lost 0 bases and 5 bases respectively, with 11 bases between them. The CDR3 has 14 residues. CDR1 is SGDLS, CDR2 YYNGEE, per germline. The CDR3 reads CASSVESSMETQYF. CDR3 nucleotide sequence: TGTGCCAGCAGCGTAGAATCTAGCATGGAGACCCAGTACTTC.

A few counts support this clonotype. The chain is built from TRBV6-5 and TRBJ1-2; the D gene is possibly TRBD1 (5 bases). Trimming took off 6 bases at V and 6 bases at J, with 14 bases between the two ends. Per the germline V gene, CDR1 is MNHEY and CDR2 is SVGAGI. The length of the CDR3 is 13 residues. The DNA for the CDR3 is TGTGCCAGCAGGGGGGGGAGGGGAAATGGCTACACCTTC. Translated, it gives CASRGGRGNGYTF.

The chain combines TRBV18 with TRBJ1-1, with TRBD1 matching 8 bases. CDR3 length: 15 amino acids. Losses at the gene ends were 3 bases for V and 8 bases for J; bases not matched to a gene: 11. The germline gives CDR1 KGHSH, CDR2 LQKENI. CDR3 sequence reads: CASSPGTGRAPEAFF. DNA of the CDR3: TGTGCCAGCTCACCCGGGACAGGAAGAGCACCCGAAGCTTTCTTT.